This TCR beta chain was sequenced for a study of human CD8 memory T cell subsets. Study outcomes and limitations: T cell repertoires from the stem-like memory and precursor exhausted subsets showed minimal mutual overlap. T cells showing similarly high diversity were the stem-like memory and precursor exhausted cells, not the effector memory cells.

With regard to this clonotype: Its antigen remains unknown.

In each subset, RNA was taken from duplicate vials, each of 150,000 sorted CD8+ T cells. Sequencing libraries of TCR beta were made by UMI-labeled 5' RACE. TCRdb derives one entry per CDR3 protein from the 5' RACE reads, leaving out DNA. Its listing shows about 10,000 distinct CDR3 sequences. Germline V CDR1 and CDR2: SNHLY, FYNNEI. The CDR3 contains 15 residues. The specimen sequenced was CD8+ T cells from PBMCs. This sequence was found in a human donor in good health. The chain employs TRBV2 and TRBJ2-1; TCRdb calls TRBD2, which cannot be checked without DNA. The CDR3 sequence is CASSEATSGYNEQFF.